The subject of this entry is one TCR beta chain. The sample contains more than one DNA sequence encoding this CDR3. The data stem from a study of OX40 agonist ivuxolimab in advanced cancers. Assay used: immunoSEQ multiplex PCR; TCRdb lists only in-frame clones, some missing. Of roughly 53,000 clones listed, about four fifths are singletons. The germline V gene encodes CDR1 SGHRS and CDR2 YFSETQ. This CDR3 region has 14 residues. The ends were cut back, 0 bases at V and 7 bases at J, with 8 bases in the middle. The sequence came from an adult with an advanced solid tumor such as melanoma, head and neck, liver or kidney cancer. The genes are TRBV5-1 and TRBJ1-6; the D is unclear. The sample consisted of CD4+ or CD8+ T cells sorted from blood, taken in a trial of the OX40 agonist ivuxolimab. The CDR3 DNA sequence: TGCGCCAGCAGCTTGGTTGGGGAAAATTCACCCCTCCACTTT. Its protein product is CASSLVGENSPLHF.